This record looks at one T cell receptor beta chain sequence and its context. Its specific antigen is unknown. Base qualities were left out, and no much larger clone turns up one base away. The roughly 100 tumor samples underwent high-throughput TCR profiling with ImmunoSEQ. The study's own analysis went as follows. Richness (unique productive sequences), clonality, evenness and relatedness were included as repertoire diversity metrics, and similarity between samples was assessed with the Bhattacharyya coefficient. A sensitivity analysis that removed TCRs with fewer than two reads produced consistent conclusions. TCRdb provides this immuneACCESS table in a form limited to in-frame rearrangements. Some clones are lacking; in checked studies, under half of them reflect an unresolved V gene, and why the rest are absent is not known. For V, J and clone size, that table is used; D and trimming come from the DNA. The sample yields 4,500 or so clones; 75% to 80% were counted once. Under 20% of the sample belongs to the ten largest clones.

This record comes from a study of high-grade serous ovarian cancer treatment subgroups (dated by TCRdb to the early 2020s). Study-level background: On average, each sample produced more than 13,000 sequencing reads and roughly 7,500 unique TCR beta rearrangements. Each patient contributed one primary tumor and two metastatic tumor samples, giving more than 75 samples in total. The approximately 30-patient cohort included some ten patients with no residual disease after primary surgery (R0), some ten excellent NACT responders, and some ten poor NACT responders. TCR beta repertoires were profiled in patients with high-grade serous ovarian cancer who were grouped, under a laparoscopic triage algorithm, by complete gross resection or by neoadjuvant chemotherapy response.

Here V drops 9 bases and J drops 4 bases, and the junction holds 14 bases not matched to any gene. From a lookup of the germline V gene (reference sequence), CDR1 and CDR2 are MNHEY and SMNVEV. Inclusive of the bounding cysteine and phenylalanine, the CDR3 is 18 residues long. Of the read, only the CDR3 DNA is kept; its 54 bases are in frame from base 1. Findings and caveats that apply to the study as a whole: Tumors from the same patient had repertoire similarity ranging from about 0.095 to 0.85, while tumors from different patients showed almost no similarity. Neoantigen level correlated positively with TCR clonal relatedness, and copy number variation and mutation load from whole-genome sequencing showed a positive trend with TCR clonal relatedness. Spatial information was not captured by bulk tumor TCR sequencing, so insight into HGSC tumor complexity and diversity was limited. The TCR repertoire analyses centered on CDR3, and CDR1 and CDR2 were not analyzed.

Collection of tumor samples took place before definitive surgery or chemotherapy. The MD Anderson Biospecimen Extraction Resource handled genomic DNA extraction, while the MD Anderson Cancer Genomics Laboratory carried out the TCR sequencing. This TCR was sampled from a human donor with high-grade serous ovarian cancer. Sequenced input: tumor tissue. The rearrangement combines TRBV27 with TRBJ2-1; TRBD2 matches 14 bases in the middle. The DNA sequence is given as TGTGCCAGTGCCCCGGGACTAGCGGGAGAACAGTGGTACAATGAGCAGTTCTTC. Translated, this gives CASAPGLAGEQWYNEQFF.